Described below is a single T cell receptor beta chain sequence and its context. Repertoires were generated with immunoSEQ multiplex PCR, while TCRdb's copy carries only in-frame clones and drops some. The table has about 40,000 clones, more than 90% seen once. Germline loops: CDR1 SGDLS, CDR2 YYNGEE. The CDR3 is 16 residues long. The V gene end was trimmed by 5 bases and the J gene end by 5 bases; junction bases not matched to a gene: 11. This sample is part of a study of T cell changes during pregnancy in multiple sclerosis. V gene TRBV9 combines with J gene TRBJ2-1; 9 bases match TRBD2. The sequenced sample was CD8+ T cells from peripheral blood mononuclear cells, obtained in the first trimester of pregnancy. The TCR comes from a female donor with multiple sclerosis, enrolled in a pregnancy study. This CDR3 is CASSEARGGPNNEQFF. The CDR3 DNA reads TGTGCCAGCAGTGAGGCGCGGGGGGGGCCTAACAATGAGCAGTTCTTC.